This T cell receptor beta chain was profiled in a study of T-cell memory formation after mild COVID-19. Study information: TCR clusters were mostly donor specific. Findings of the study overall: From day 15 to 85, contracting clones were balanced between CD4 and CD8, whereas later expanders leaned toward CD4+. Contracting CD4+ clones were located mainly in CM and EM, and CD8+ clones in EMRA.

The TCR alpha and TCR beta cDNA libraries, bearing sample barcodes and UMIs, were generated by 5'RACE using constant-segment primers. In TCRdb, the 5' RACE reads were re-called with MiXCR into one record per CDR3 protein. This table has about 130,000 distinct CDR3 sequences, approximately 6.2% appearing once. About this clonotype itself: Antigen: not known.

Germline V gene data show CDR1 as MNHNY and CDR2 as SVGAGI (reference sequence). J gave up 0 bases and V 6 bases, and 14 bases lay outside the gene matches. The CDR3 sequence is 18 residues long. Material for sequencing was PBMCs or a T cell subset sorted from them (not recorded which). The clonotype comes from an adult woman who had mild COVID-19 (a few samples of this study predate the infection). Cell type and time point are not known. The chain links TRBV6-6 to TRBJ2-4, with 7 bases aligning to TRBD1. The CDR3 loop is CASRALLDRALAKNIQYF. The CDR3 coding sequence is TGTGCCAGCAGAGCCCTCCTTGACAGGGCCCTAGCCAAAAACATTCAGTACTTC.